This is a list of T cell receptor beta chains from one sample in a study of identical twins. TCRdb re-analysed the 5' RACE reads in MiXCR, keeping a single row per CDR3 protein. This table has 400,000 to 500,000 distinct CDR3 sequences, 13% to 15% appearing once. These data also formed part of another study, on yellow fever vaccine responses in identical twins.

The specimen sequenced was CD4+ T cells sorted from blood. These receptors were obtained from a woman aged 18-29 years in good health. Both conserved end residues are part of each CDR3. Each record gives: D gene, V gene, clone size, J gene, CDR3 protein, CDR3 DNA. D genes are given only for firm matches. Some rows have no size entry. The others give once, few or many, or a class for an expanded clone.

D: TRBD2; V: TRBV7-2; size: few; J: TRBJ2-5; CDR3: CASSSLAGSRETQYF; DNA: TGTGCCAGCAGCTCGTTAGCGGGCTCGCGTGAGACCCAGTACTTC
D: TRBD2; V: TRBV9; size: few; J: TRBJ2-1; CDR3: CASSALSGGAVGEQFF; DNA: TGTGCCAGCAGCGCCCTTAGCGGGGGGGCCGTAGGAGAGCAGTTCTTC
D: -; V: TRBV3-1; size: -; J: TRBJ1-2; CDR3: CASSQVKAGYTF; DNA: TGTGCCAGCAGCCAAGTGAAGGCTGGCTACACCTTC
D: TRBD2; V: TRBV6-2/TRBV6-3; size: few; J: TRBJ2-1; CDR3: CASNSRLAGDYNEQFF; DNA: TGTGCCAGCAACTCCCGTCTAGCGGGAGATTACAATGAGCAGTTCTTC
D: -; V: TRBV12-3/TRBV12-4; size: many; J: TRBJ2-7; CDR3: CASRHDRRSSYEQYF; DNA: TGTGCCAGCAGACACGACAGAAGAAGCTCCTACGAGCAGTACTTC
D: -; V: TRBV15; size: -; J: TRBJ2-5; CDR3: CATSRDLAAQETQYF; DNA: TGTGCCACCAGCAGAGATTTGGCGGCACAAGAGACCCAGTACTTC
D: TRBD2; V: TRBV7-2; size: -; J: TRBJ2-1; CDR3: CASSLETSGFGGQFF; DNA: TGTGCCAGCAGCTTAGAAACTAGCGGGTTTGGGGGGCAGTTCTTC
D: -; V: TRBV5-6; size: many; J: TRBJ1-1; CDR3: CASSLANLRANTEAFF; DNA: TGTGCCAGCAGCTTGGCCAATTTACGGGCCAACACTGAAGCTTTCTTT
D: TRBD2; V: TRBV24-1; size: -; J: TRBJ2-1; CDR3: CATSDLRLGLASSNEQFF; DNA: TGTGCCACCAGTGATTTAAGGTTGGGACTAGCCAGCTCCAATGAGCAGTTCTTC
D: -; V: TRBV4-3; size: many; J: TRBJ2-3; CDR3: CASSHVGSMGADTQYF; DNA: TGCGCCAGCAGCCATGTCGGCAGTATGGGAGCAGATACGCAGTATTTT
D: TRBD2; V: TRBV4-1; size: -; J: TRBJ2-1; CDR3: CASTTSGSSYNEQFF; DNA: TGCGCCAGCACCACTAGCGGGAGCTCCTACAATGAGCAGTTCTTC
D: -; V: TRBV4-3; size: few; J: TRBJ2-5; CDR3: CASSQVPQETQYF; DNA: TGCGCCAGCAGCCAAGTTCCCCAAGAGACCCAGTACTTC
D: -; V: TRBV7-2; size: many; J: TRBJ2-1; CDR3: CASRLGYNEQFF; DNA: TGTGCCAGCAGGTTAGGCTACAATGAGCAGTTCTTC
D: -; V: TRBV20-1; size: -; J: TRBJ2-2; CDR3: CSARGAGARHTGELFF; DNA: TGCAGTGCTAGAGGGGCGGGGGCGCGACACACCGGGGAGCTGTTTTTT
D: -; V: TRBV7-2; size: -; J: TRBJ2-3; CDR3: CASSLGLAQYF; DNA: TGTGCCAGCAGCTTAGGGTTGGCGCAGTATTTT
D: TRBD1; V: TRBV20-1; size: few; J: TRBJ2-7; CDR3: CSALPGTVYEQYF; DNA: TGCAGTGCTCTTCCTGGGACAGTTTACGAGCAGTACTTC
D: TRBD1; V: TRBV7-2; size: many; J: TRBJ2-7; CDR3: CASSFLNRGKAYEQYF; DNA: TGTGCCAGCAGCTTTTTAAACAGGGGGAAAGCCTACGAGCAGTACTTC
D: -; V: TRBV29-1; size: many; J: TRBJ2-5; CDR3: CSPNGGRGTEETQYF; DNA: TGCAGCCCGAACGGGGGAAGGGGCACCGAGGAGACCCAGTACTTC
D: TRBD1; V: TRBV6-1; size: -; J: TRBJ1-2; CDR3: CASSRGDRELYGYTF; DNA: TGTGCCAGCAGTCGCGGGGACAGAGAACTCTATGGCTACACCTTC
D: -; V: TRBV25-1; size: many; J: TRBJ1-4; CDR3: CASSDPGQVDEKLFF; DNA: TGTGCCAGCAGTGACCCAGGCCAGGTAGATGAAAAACTGTTTTTT
D: -; V: TRBV7-9; size: -; J: TRBJ2-7; CDR3: CASSLFAAASYEQYF; DNA: TGTGCCAGCAGCTTATTTGCGGCCGCCTCCTACGAGCAGTACTTC
D: -; V: TRBV5-4; size: few; J: TRBJ2-3; CDR3: CASSSRTFGTDTQYF; DNA: TGTGCCAGCAGCAGCCGTACATTTGGCACAGATACGCAGTATTTT
D: -; V: TRBV5-4; size: few; J: TRBJ2-6; CDR3: CASSLTDSGANVLTF; DNA: TGTGCCAGCAGCCTGACAGACTCTGGGGCCAACGTCCTGACTTTC
D: -; V: TRBV3-1; size: -; J: TRBJ1-1; CDR3: CASSQFGVGTEAFF; DNA: TGTGCCAGCAGCCAATTTGGGGTGGGGACTGAAGCTTTCTTT
D: -; V: TRBV7-9; size: few; J: TRBJ2-1; CDR3: CASSLVVSEQQFF; DNA: TGTGCCAGCAGCTTAGTTGTTAGCGAACAGCAGTTCTTC
D: -; V: TRBV6-5; size: -; J: TRBJ2-3; CDR3: CASSYSGGRLGDTQYF; DNA: TGTGCCAGCAGTTACTCCGGGGGGCGTTTAGGAGATACGCAGTATTTT
D: TRBD1; V: TRBV5-6; size: -; J: TRBJ2-1; CDR3: CASSFRDRVSSEQFF; DNA: TGTGCCAGCAGCTTCCGGGACAGGGTTTCGAGTGAGCAGTTCTTC
D: -; V: TRBV10-1; size: many; J: TRBJ2-3; CDR3: CASSETFTDTQYF; DNA: TGCGCCAGCAGTGAGACCTTCACAGATACGCAGTATTTT
D: TRBD1; V: TRBV7-8; size: -; J: TRBJ1-6; CDR3: CASSGDRGYNSPLHF; DNA: TGTGCCAGCAGCGGAGACAGGGGTTATAATTCACCCCTCCACTTT
D: -; V: TRBV7-2; size: -; J: TRBJ1-3; CDR3: CASSLRRRETIYF; DNA: TGTGCCAGCAGCCTTCGCCGACGAGAGACCATATATTTT
D: TRBD2; V: TRBV6-2/TRBV6-3; size: -; J: TRBJ2-2; CDR3: CASSSSGLAGNTGELFF; DNA: TGTGCCAGCAGTTCCTCAGGACTAGCGGGGAACACCGGGGAGCTGTTTTTT
D: TRBD2; V: TRBV2; size: few; J: TRBJ2-3; CDR3: CASSEWASGFGADTQYF; DNA: TGTGCCAGCAGTGAATGGGCTAGCGGTTTTGGCGCAGATACGCAGTATTTT
D: TRBD2; V: TRBV6-2/TRBV6-3; size: -; J: TRBJ2-1; CDR3: CASSYSTGTSGRPSSYNEQFF; DNA: TGTGCCAGCAGTTACTCTACAGGGACTAGCGGGAGGCCGAGCTCCTACAATGAGCAGTTCTTC
D: TRBD2; V: TRBV5-1; size: -; J: TRBJ2-3; CDR3: CASSLVASGRVDTQYF; DNA: TGCGCCAGCAGCTTGGTGGCTAGCGGACGGGTGGATACGCAGTATTTT
D: -; V: TRBV7-2; size: -; J: TRBJ2-1; CDR3: CASSGSGARNEQFF; DNA: TGTGCCAGCAGCGGGTCCGGGGCTAGGAATGAGCAGTTCTTC
D: -; V: TRBV18; size: -; J: TRBJ1-1; CDR3: CASSPNRNTEAFF; DNA: TGTGCCAGCTCACCAAATAGGAACACTGAAGCTTTCTTT
D: TRBD2; V: TRBV7-9; size: many; J: TRBJ2-7; CDR3: CASSFAGGSYEQYF; DNA: TGTGCCAGCAGCTTTGCGGGAGGGAGCTACGAGCAGTACTTC
D: -; V: TRBV5-4; size: -; J: TRBJ2-1; CDR3: CASSHKRLNEQFF; DNA: TGTGCCAGCAGCCACAAACGCCTCAATGAGCAGTTCTTC
D: -; V: TRBV12-3/TRBV12-4; size: many; J: TRBJ1-5; CDR3: CASRSDFNQPQHF; DNA: TGTGCCAGCAGATCGGATTTCAATCAGCCCCAGCATTTT
D: TRBD2; V: TRBV6-1; size: few; J: TRBJ2-7; CDR3: CASSPPAGGVYEQYF; DNA: TGTGCCAGCAGCCCTCCAGCGGGGGGAGTCTACGAGCAGTACTTC
D: -; V: TRBV7-2; size: many; J: TRBJ2-3; CDR3: CASRKGSTDTQYF; DNA: TGTGCCAGCAGAAAGGGCAGCACAGATACGCAGTATTTT
D: TRBD2; V: TRBV12-3/TRBV12-4; size: few; J: TRBJ2-7; CDR3: CASSSSGPREGQYF; DNA: TGTGCCAGCAGTAGTTCCGGGCCCCGGGAGGGGCAGTACTTC
D: -; V: TRBV2; size: few; J: TRBJ2-3; CDR3: CASSQAPSSTDTQYF; DNA: TGTGCCAGCAGTCAGGCTCCCTCTAGCACAGATACGCAGTATTTT